A single sample is the source of the 11 T cell receptor beta chains below, sequenced in a study of blood T cell repertoires in COVID-19. Generated by immunoSEQ multiplex PCR, the TCRdb table keeps only in-frame clones and is missing some. The repertoire holds tens of thousands of clones, with roughly 85% as singletons. The source material was peripheral blood. These receptor sequences come from a human donor in a cohort sampled during active COVID-19.

The chain carries TRBV2 and TRBJ2-1, with 7 positions matching TRBD2. V lost 5 bases, J lost 4 bases, and 8 bases stayed unmatched. The length of the CDR3 is 15 residues. Germline lookup yields CDR1 SNHLY and CDR2 FYNNEI. CDR3 coding DNA: TGTGCCAGCAGTCCAGTGGCTAGCGGATACAATGAGCAGTTCTTC. The encoded protein is CASSPVASGYNEQFF. The whole variable domain, filled in from reference TRBV2 and TRBJ2-1, reads EPEVTQTPSHQVTQMGQEVILRCVPISNHLYFYWYRQILGQKVEFLVSFYNNEISEKSEIFDDQFSVERPDGSNFTLKIRSTKLEDSAMYFCASSPVASGYNEQFFGPGTRLTVL.

The V and J genes are TRBV28 and TRBJ2-7; possibly TRBD2 for D (6 bases). V shed 5 bases and J shed 4 bases, with 15 bases lying between them. Germline V gene lookup returns CDR1 MDHEN and CDR2 SYDVKM. This CDR3 is 14 amino acids long. Here the CDR3 reads CASSAPGTLYEQYF. CDR3 coding DNA: TGTGCCAGCAGTGCCCCAGGGACTCTATACGAGCAGTACTTC.

This clone was recorded a few times. This chain uses TRBV29-1 with TRBJ1-2; D gene unclear. The germline gives CDR1 SQVTM, CDR2 ANQGSEA. Trimming left V 8 bases short and J 4 bases short, with 14 bases between. The CDR3 contains 12 residues. For the CDR3, the DNA is TGCAGCTCCGGAGATCTAACCTATGGCTACACCTTC. This encodes CSSGDLTYGYTF.

This clone occurred once. The chain uses TRBV9 and TRBJ2-1; 7 bases match TRBD1. The CDR3 runs 15 residues. V lost 0 bases and J lost 10; bases outside the gene matches: 10. CDR1 and CDR2 (germline): SGDLS, YYNGEE. The CDR3 loop reads CASSVGDSPPREQFF. CDR3 sequence (DNA): TGTGCCAGCAGCGTAGGGGACAGCCCCCCGAGAGAGCAGTTCTTC.

This chain joins TRBV27 and TRBJ1-4; D is unresolved. V shed 7 bases and J shed 4 bases, with 16 bases lying between them. CDR3 length: 15 residues. Germline assignment: CDR1 MNHEY and CDR2 SMNVEV (reference sequence). The CDR3, as DNA: TGTGCCAGCACCCGGGCGGGTCTTGGTAATGAAAAACTGTTTTTT. This encodes CASTRAGLGNEKLFF.

CDR3 nucleotides: TGTGCCATCAGGGCTGGGACTAGCGGGACCTCCTACGAGCAGTACTTC. Protein sequence: CAIRAGTSGTSYEQYF. This chain connects TRBV10-3 to TRBJ2-7; TRBD2 matches at 13 bases. The junction had 5 bases not matched to a gene; V was cut back by 6 bases and J by 0 bases. This CDR3 has 16 residues. Per the germline V gene, CDR1 is ENHRY and CDR2 is SYGVKD.

The V and J genes are TRBV30 and TRBJ2-5, with 7 bases matching TRBD1. The CDR3 runs to 13 residues. Trimming took 2 bases from V and 2 from J; bases not matched to a gene: 2. The germline CDR1 and CDR2 sequences are GTSNPN and SVGIG (reference sequence). CDR3 protein: CAWSRGLQETQYF. CDR3 DNA: TGTGCCTGGAGTAGGGGGCTTCAAGAGACCCAGTACTTC.

This rearrangement joins TRBV6-5 to TRBJ1-2; 7 bases align to TRBD1. Looked up from germline, CDR1 is MNHEY and CDR2 is SVGAGI. The CDR3 sequence is 15 residues long. V lost 2 bases, J lost 2 bases, and 5 bases stayed unmatched. The CDR3 sequence is CASSYPQGLNYGYTF. The DNA for the CDR3 is TGTGCCAGCAGTTACCCACAGGGGTTGAACTATGGCTACACCTTC.

The chain carries TRBV3-1 (or the pseudogene TRBV3-2) and TRBJ2-1; D is perhaps TRBD2 (6 bases). The ends were cut back, 5 bases at V and 9 bases at J, with 14 bases in the middle. The CDR3 is made up of 13 amino acids. Germline V gene sequence: CDR1 LGHDT, CDR2 YNNKEL (reference sequence). In nucleotides, the CDR3 is TGTGCCAGCAGCACCAACGCGGGGATTGAGCAGTTCTTC. As protein: CASSTNAGIEQFF.

The chain uses TRBV6-2 or TRBV6-3 and TRBJ2-3; D is possibly TRBD1 or TRBD2 (5 bases each). Trimming stripped 6 bases from V and 2 bases from J, with 15 bases between. The CDR3 length is 15 residues. Germline assignment: CDR1 MNHEY and CDR2 SVGEGT. For the CDR3, the DNA is TGTGCCAGCAGCCGGGGCCTAGACTTCACAGATACGCAGTATTTT. This sequence encodes CASSRGLDFTDTQYF.

The chain employs TRBV4-1 and TRBJ1-2, with D unclear. This CDR3 is built from 15 residues. From germline, CDR1 is MGHRA and CDR2 YSYEKL. The V and J ends lost 4 bases and 4 bases respectively, with 16 bases between them. The CDR3 here is CASSPRVGASYGYTF. CDR3 sequence (DNA): TGCGCCAGCAGCCCCCGGGTAGGCGCGTCCTATGGCTACACCTTC.